A single sample gave rise to the 16 T cell receptor beta chains below, sequenced in a study of CXCR3-negative and CXCR3-positive naive CD8 T cells. Whole-study findings and limits: CXCR3-positive naive cells carried more hydrophobic TRB CDR3s than CXCR3-negative ones.

The libraries of TRB cDNA were prepared using 5' RACE with UMI labels. Using the 5' RACE reads, TCRdb records one entry per CDR3 protein without DNA. The record lists fewer than 140,000 distinct CDR3 sequences, of which the ten most abundant hold 0.3% to 0.45%. These TCRs' antigens remain unknown. Sequenced: naive CXCR3+ CD8+ T cells from blood. Subset defined: CD45RO-CCR7+CD27+CD95- naive CD8+ T cells expressing CXCR3 (TNR3+). All receptors derive from a human donor in good health. Some clones in this sample may be carry-over from other donors' samples.

The V gene is TRBV5-1, the J gene TRBJ2-3. The CDR3 runs 14 residues. CDR1 is SGHRS, CDR2 YFSETQ, per germline. This CDR3 is CASSDLGGTDTQYF.

The rearrangement joins TRBV5-6 to TRBJ2-7. The CDR3 covers 12 residues. Germline V gives CDR1 SGHDT, CDR2 YYEEEE. The CDR3 protein is CASSPQWGEQYF.

The rearrangement uses TRBV5-1 and TRBJ2-2; TCRdb names TRBD2, which stays unverified in the absence of DNA. Germline V gives CDR1 SGHRS, CDR2 YFSETQ. The CDR3 runs to 17 residues. CDR3 loop: CASSLSKGTFVTGELFF.

The CDR3 sequence is CATSRGLAGLLTDTQYF. The chain employs TRBV28 and TRBJ2-3; the D call from TCRdb, TRBD2, cannot be confirmed without DNA. The germline V gene has CDR1 MDHEN and CDR2 SYDVKM. CDR3 length: 17 residues.

The chain joins TRBV9 to TRBJ2-3. CDR3 length: 18 residues. Germline V gene data show CDR1 as SGDLS and CDR2 as YYNGEE. CDR3 amino acids: CASSVAYWSAKGTDTQYF.

The V and J genes are TRBV29-1 and TRBJ2-7; the TCRdb D gene call, TRBD1, has no DNA to confirm it. This CDR3 has 12 residues. In germline, CDR1 is SQVTM, CDR2 ANQGSEA. The CDR3 sequence is CSGTGSSYEQYF.

This chain uses TRBV6-5 with TRBJ1-2; TCRdb's D call, TRBD1, is unchecked because there is no DNA. From germline, CDR1 is MNHEY and CDR2 SVGAGI. The CDR3 spans 15 residues. The CDR3 region is CASSYSQDRRDGYTF.

The V and J genes are TRBV27 and TRBJ2-7; the TCRdb call, TRBD2, lacks DNA for checking. CDR1 is MNHEY and CDR2 is SMNVEV in the germline V gene (reference sequence). The CDR3 runs to 14 residues. The CDR3 reads CASSLYASGNEQYF.

The chain is built from TRBV13 and TRBJ1-1. From germline, CDR1 is PRHDT and CDR2 FYEKMQ (reference sequence). The CDR3 sequence is 11 residues long. CDR3 sequence reads: CASSQQTEAFF.

The chain combines TRBV6-4 with TRBJ2-3; no DNA is available, so the TRBD1 call from TCRdb remains unchecked. The CDR3 consists of 16 residues. Germline CDR1 MRHNA, CDR2 SNTAGT. The CDR3 reads CASSASACRSGYTQYF.

The chain combines TRBV30 with TRBJ1-1; TCRdb returns TRBD1, unconfirmable since there is no DNA. The V gene's germline CDR1 is GTSNPN and CDR2 SVGIG (reference sequence). There are 13 residues in the CDR3. The CDR3 spells CAWSPPGAAEAFF. Combining the CDR3 with reference TRBV30 and TRBJ1-1 gives the whole variable domain SQTIHQWPATLVQPVGSPLSLECTVEGTSNPNLYWYRQAAGRGLQLLFYSVGIGQISSEVPQNLSASRPQDRQFILSSKKLLLSDSGFYLCAWSPPGAAEAFFGQGTRLTVV.

The rearrangement links TRBV7-9 to TRBJ2-1; TCRdb's D gene call, TRBD1, goes unchecked for lack of DNA. CDR1 and CDR2 from the germline V gene are SEHNR and FQNEAQ (reference sequence). CDR3 length: 15 residues. The CDR3 loop is CASSPLAGPYNEQFF. The full variable domain, rest sourced from reference TRBV7-9 and TRBJ2-1, is DTGVSQNPRHKITKRGQNVTFRCDPISEHNRLYWYRQTLGQGPEFLTYFQNEAQLEKSRLLSDRFSAERPKGSFSTLEIQRTEQGDSAMYLCASSPLAGPYNEQFFGPGTRLTVL.

The genes are TRBV4-3 and TRBJ2-1; with no DNA, the TCRdb D assignment of TRBD2 cannot be verified. The CDR3 is 13 amino acids. Germline V lookup: CDR1 LGHNA, CDR2 YSLEER. The CDR3 here is CASSQVAGHEQFF.

The chain couples TRBV13 to TRBJ1-1. CDR3 length equals 12 residues. Looked up from germline, CDR1 is PRHDT and CDR2 is FYEKMQ (reference sequence). CDR3 in amino acids: CASSLSGTEAFF.

J is TRBJ2-2 and V is TRBV14; TCRdb names TRBD2, which stays unverified in the absence of DNA. CDR3 length: 21 amino acids. The germline V gene encodes CDR1 SGHDN and CDR2 FVKESK. The CDR3 loop is CASSPPLVYPGLAGESGELFF.

V is TRBV7-9 and J is TRBJ2-7; TCRdb calls TRBD1, which cannot be checked without DNA. The CDR3 length is 16 residues. Germline CDR1 SEHNR, CDR2 FQNEAQ (reference sequence). CDR3 amino acids: CASSLVRPGPAYEQYF. Based on the CDR3 plus reference TRBV7-9 and TRBJ2-7, the full variable domain is DTGVSQNPRHKITKRGQNVTFRCDPISEHNRLYWYRQTLGQGPEFLTYFQNEAQLEKSRLLSDRFSAERPKGSFSTLEIQRTEQGDSAMYLCASSLVRPGPAYEQYFGPGTRLTVT.